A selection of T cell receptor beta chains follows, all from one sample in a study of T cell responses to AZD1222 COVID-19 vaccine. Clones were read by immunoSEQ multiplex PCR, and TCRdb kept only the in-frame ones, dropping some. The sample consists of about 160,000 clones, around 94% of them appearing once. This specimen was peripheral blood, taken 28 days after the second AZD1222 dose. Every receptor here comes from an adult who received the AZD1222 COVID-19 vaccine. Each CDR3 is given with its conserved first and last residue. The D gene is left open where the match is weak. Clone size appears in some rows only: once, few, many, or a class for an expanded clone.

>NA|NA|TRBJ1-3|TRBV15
CATSPQQGPGNTIYF
TGTGCCACCAGCCCCCAACAGGGACCGGGAAACACCATATATTTT
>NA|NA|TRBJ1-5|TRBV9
CASSIRQDNQPQHF
TGTGCCAGCAGCATTCGACAGGACAATCAGCCCCAGCATTTT
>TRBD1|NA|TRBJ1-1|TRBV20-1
CSATGTAEAFF
TGCAGTGCTACGGGGACAGCGGAAGCTTTCTTT
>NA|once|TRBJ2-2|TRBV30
CAVGTLNTGELFF
TGTGCCGTCGGGACTCTTAACACCGGGGAGCTGTTTTTT
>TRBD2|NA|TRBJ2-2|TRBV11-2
CASSLGTSGRTNTGELFF
TGTGCCAGCAGCCTAGGGACTAGCGGGAGGACCAACACCGGGGAGCTGTTTTTT
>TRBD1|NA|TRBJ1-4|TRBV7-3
CASSQTAGGNEKLFF
TGTGCCAGCAGTCAAACGGCAGGGGGAAATGAAAAACTGTTTTTT
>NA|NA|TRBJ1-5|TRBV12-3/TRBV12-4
CASSFGWEPQHF
TGTGCCAGCAGTTTTGGGTGGGAGCCCCAGCATTTT
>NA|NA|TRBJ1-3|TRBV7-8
CASSLETGKSGNTIYF
TGTGCCAGCAGCTTAGAAACAGGGAAGTCTGGAAACACCATATATTTT
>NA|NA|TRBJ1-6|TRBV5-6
CASSSRTVNSPLHF
TGTGCCAGCAGCTCTCGGACAGTGAATTCACCCCTCCACTTT
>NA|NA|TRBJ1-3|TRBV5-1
CASSDSSGNTIYF
TGCGCCAGCAGTGACAGCTCTGGAAACACCATATATTTT
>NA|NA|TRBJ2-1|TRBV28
CASKSGGAQNEQFF
TGTGCCAGCAAGTCGGGTGGGGCTCAAAATGAGCAGTTCTTC
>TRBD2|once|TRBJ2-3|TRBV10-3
CAISSTSGHGDTQYF
TGTGCCATCAGCTCGACTAGCGGGCATGGGGATACGCAGTATTTT
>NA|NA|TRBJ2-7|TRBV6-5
CASRSSLTVTYEQYF
TGTGCCAGCAGATCCTCTCTTACTGTCACCTACGAGCAGTACTTC
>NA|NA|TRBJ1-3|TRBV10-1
CASSLSSGNTIYF
TGCGCCAGCAGTCTTTCCTCTGGAAACACCATATATTTT
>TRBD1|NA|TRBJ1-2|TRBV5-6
CASSRGQNYGYTF
TGTGCCAGCAGCCGGGGACAGAACTATGGCTACACCTTC
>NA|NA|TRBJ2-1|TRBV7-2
CASNGQIASRDEQFF
TGTGCCAGCAACGGACAGATTGCCAGCAGGGATGAGCAGTTCTTC
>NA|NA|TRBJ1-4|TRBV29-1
CSVGSGRSYNEKLFF
TGCAGCGTAGGATCGGGACGGTCCTATAATGAAAAACTGTTTTTT
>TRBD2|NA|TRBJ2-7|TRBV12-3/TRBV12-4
CASTPGGFDEQYF
TGTGCCAGCACCCCGGGAGGGTTCGACGAGCAGTACTTC
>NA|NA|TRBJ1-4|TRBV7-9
CASSRGATNEKLFF
TGTGCCAGCAGCCGCGGGGCAACTAATGAAAAACTGTTTTTT
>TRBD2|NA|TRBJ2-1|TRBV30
CAWTSGGYNEQFF
TGTGCCTGGACTAGCGGAGGCTACAATGAGCAGTTCTTC
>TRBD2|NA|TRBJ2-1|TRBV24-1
CATSDSSGRSYEQFF
TGTGCCACCAGTGATTCTAGCGGGAGGTCCTATGAGCAGTTCTTC
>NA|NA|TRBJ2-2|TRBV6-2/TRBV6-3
CASSQTPIGELFF
TGTGCCAGCAGTCAGACCCCTATCGGGGAGCTGTTTTTT
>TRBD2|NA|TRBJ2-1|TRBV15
CATRSLAVNEQFF
TGTGCCACCAGGTCACTAGCGGTCAATGAGCAGTTCTTC
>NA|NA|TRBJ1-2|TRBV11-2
CASSLFESGSYGYTF
TGTGCCAGCAGCTTATTTGAATCAGGGAGCTATGGCTACACCTTC
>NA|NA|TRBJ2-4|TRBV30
CAWSVQELAKNIQYF
TGTGCCTGGAGTGTGCAGGAGTTAGCCAAAAACATTCAGTACTTC
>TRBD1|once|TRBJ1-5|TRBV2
CASSLTGTVNQPQHF
TGTGCCAGCAGTCTGACCGGGACAGTGAATCAGCCCCAGCATTTT
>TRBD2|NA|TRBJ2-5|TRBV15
CATSRDQAGKETQYF
TGTGCCACCAGCAGAGACCAAGCGGGAAAAGAGACCCAGTACTTC
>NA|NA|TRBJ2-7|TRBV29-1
CSVLREVQEQYF
TGCAGCGTCCTTAGGGAGGTCCAGGAGCAGTACTTC
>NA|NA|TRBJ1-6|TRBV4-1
CASSQGDIHNSPLHF
TGCGCCAGCAGCCAAGGGGACATCCATAATTCACCCCTCCACTTT
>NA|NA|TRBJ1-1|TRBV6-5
CASSYRRHTEAFF
TGTGCCAGCAGTTACCGGCGCCACACTGAAGCTTTCTTT
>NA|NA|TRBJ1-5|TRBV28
CASSLSRWGESNQPQHF
TGTGCCAGCAGTTTATCTAGGTGGGGGGAGAGCAATCAGCCCCAGCATTTT
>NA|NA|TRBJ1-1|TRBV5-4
CASSPDGGGRAFF
TGTGCCAGCAGTCCCGACGGCGGGGGACGAGCTTTCTTT
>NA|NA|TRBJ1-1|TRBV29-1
CSAAPPGRENTEAFF
TGCAGCGCTGCGCCCCCGGGACGGGAGAACACTGAAGCTTTCTTT
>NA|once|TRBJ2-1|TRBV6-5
CASSPSGFEQFF
TGTGCCAGCAGTCCCAGCGGTTTTGAGCAGTTCTTC
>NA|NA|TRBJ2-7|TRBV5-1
CASSPSYEQYF
TGCGCCAGCAGCCCCTCCTACGAGCAGTACTTC